This T cell receptor (beta chain) emerged from a study of control samples from healthy donors and cancer patients. Clones were sequenced by immunoSEQ multiplex PCR, and TCRdb holds only the in-frame ones, with some missing. The record lists about 190,000 clones, of which the ten most abundant hold approximately 2.2%. CDR1 and CDR2 (germline): SEHNR, FQNEAQ (reference sequence). The CDR3 loop spans 14 amino acids. The V and J ends lost 3 bases and 4 bases respectively, with 9 bases between them. The TCR sequence derives from a woman in her twenties or thirties in good health. The gene calls are TRBV7-9 and TRBJ2-2; D gene ambiguous. Material: blood. The DNA for the CDR3 is TGTGCCAGCAGCTTGATTTCGATCACCGGGGAGCTGTTTTTT. Its translation: CASSLISITGELFF. The full variable domain, its missing parts supplied by reference TRBV7-9 and TRBJ2-2, is DTGVSQNPRHKITKRGQNVTFRCDPISEHNRLYWYRQTLGQGPEFLTYFQNEAQLEKSRLLSDRFSAERPKGSFSTLEIQRTEQGDSAMYLCASSLISITGELFFGEGSRLTVL.